Here is one T cell receptor beta chain with its context. What it binds is not known. This sample was included in a study of T-cell memory formation after mild COVID-19. TCRdb recomputed calls from the 5' RACE reads with MiXCR, one row per CDR3 protein. The table lists approximately 260,000 distinct CDR3 sequences, more than 15% of them singletons. J lost 7 bases, V lost 9 bases, and 8 bases had no gene match. The CDR3 is 14 residues long. Germline CDR1 reads SGHDT; CDR2 reads YYEEEE. Study observations and caveats: CD4/CD8 balance characterized clones contracting day 15 to 85, and CD4+ skew characterized later expanders.

The rearrangement links TRBV5-6 to TRBJ1-6; 9 bases fit TRBD1. The receptor's source is a man younger than 30 who had mild COVID-19 (a few samples of this study predate the infection). Cell type and time point are not known. What was sequenced was PBMCs or a T cell subset sorted from them (not recorded which). The CDR3 region has the DNA TGTGCCACAGCTAGAGGGACAGGGAATTCACCCCTCCACTTT. Translation: CATARGTGNSPLHF.